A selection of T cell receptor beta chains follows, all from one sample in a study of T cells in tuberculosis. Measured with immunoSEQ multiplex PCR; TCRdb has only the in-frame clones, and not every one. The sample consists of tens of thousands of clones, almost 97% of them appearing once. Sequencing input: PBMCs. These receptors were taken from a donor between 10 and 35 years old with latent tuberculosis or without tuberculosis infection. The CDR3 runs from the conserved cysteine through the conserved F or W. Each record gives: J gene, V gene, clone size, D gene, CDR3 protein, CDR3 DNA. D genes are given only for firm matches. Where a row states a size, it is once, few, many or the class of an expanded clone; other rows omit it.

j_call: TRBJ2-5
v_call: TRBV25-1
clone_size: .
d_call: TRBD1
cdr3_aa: CASNPDRELETQYF
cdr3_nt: TGTGCCAGCAACCCTGACAGGGAGTTAGAGACCCAGTACTTC

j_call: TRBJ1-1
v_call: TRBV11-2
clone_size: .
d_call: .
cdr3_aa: CASSSRVFGNTEAFF
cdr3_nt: TGTGCCAGCAGCTCCAGGGTATTTGGGAACACTGAAGCTTTCTTT

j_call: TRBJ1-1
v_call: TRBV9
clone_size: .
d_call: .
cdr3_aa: CASSVSPRGGATEAFF
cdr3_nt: TGTGCCAGCAGCGTAAGCCCCCGGGGGGGGGCCACTGAAGCTTTCTTT

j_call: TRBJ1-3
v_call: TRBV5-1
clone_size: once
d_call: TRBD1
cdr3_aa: CASSWGQQPSGNTIYF
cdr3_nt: TGCGCCAGCAGCTGGGGACAGCAACCCTCTGGAAACACCATATATTTT

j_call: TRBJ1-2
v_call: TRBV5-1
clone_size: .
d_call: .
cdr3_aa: CASSPGGGANYGYTF
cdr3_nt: TGCGCCAGCAGCCCGGGAGGGGGGGCGAACTATGGCTACACCTTC

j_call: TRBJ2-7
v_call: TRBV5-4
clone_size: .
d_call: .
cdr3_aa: CASSPSRPTPSSYEQYF
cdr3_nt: TGTGCCAGCAGCCCCTCACGCCCGACACCGAGCTCCTACGAGCAGTACTTC

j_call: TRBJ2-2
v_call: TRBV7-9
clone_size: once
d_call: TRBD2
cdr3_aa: CASSFLAGANTGELFF
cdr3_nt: TGTGCCAGCAGCTTTTTAGCGGGAGCGAACACCGGGGAGCTGTTTTTT

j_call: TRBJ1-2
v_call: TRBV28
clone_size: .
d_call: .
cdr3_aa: CASGTLDLSNYGYTF
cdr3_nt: TGTGCCAGCGGGACATTGGACCTCTCTAACTATGGCTACACCTTC

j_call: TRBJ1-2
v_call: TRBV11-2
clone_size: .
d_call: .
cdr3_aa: CASTQPLTGFYGYTF
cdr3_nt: TGTGCCAGCACCCAACCCTTAACAGGGTTCTATGGCTACACCTTC

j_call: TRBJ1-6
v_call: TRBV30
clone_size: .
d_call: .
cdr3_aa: CAWSTGGTAYSPLHF
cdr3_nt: TGTGCCTGGAGTACGGGGGGGACGGCTTATTCACCCCTCCACTTT

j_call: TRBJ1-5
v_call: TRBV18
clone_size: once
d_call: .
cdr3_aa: CASSPPGGNQPQHF
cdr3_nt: TGTGCCAGCTCACCACCTGGAGGGAATCAGCCCCAGCATTTT

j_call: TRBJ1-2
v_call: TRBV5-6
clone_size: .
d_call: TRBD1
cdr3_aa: CASSWGQAYNYGYTF
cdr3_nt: TGTGCCAGCAGCTGGGGACAGGCTTACAACTATGGCTACACCTTC

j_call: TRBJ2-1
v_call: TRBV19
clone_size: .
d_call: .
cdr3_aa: CASSIGDGYNEQFF
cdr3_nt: TGTGCCAGTAGTATAGGCGACGGGTACAATGAGCAGTTCTTC

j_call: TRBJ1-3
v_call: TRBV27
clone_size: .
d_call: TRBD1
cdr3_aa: CASSLTGAGNTIYF
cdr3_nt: TGTGCCAGCAGCCTAACAGGGGCTGGAAACACCATATATTTT

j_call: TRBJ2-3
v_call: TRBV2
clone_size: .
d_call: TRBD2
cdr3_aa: CASYPAGGHTDTQYF
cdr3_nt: TGTGCCAGCTATCCGGCGGGAGGACACACAGATACGCAGTATTTT

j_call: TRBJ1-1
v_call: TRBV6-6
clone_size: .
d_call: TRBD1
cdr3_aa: CASSGDRDTEAFF
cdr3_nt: TGTGCCAGCAGTGGGGACAGGGACACTGAAGCTTTCTTT

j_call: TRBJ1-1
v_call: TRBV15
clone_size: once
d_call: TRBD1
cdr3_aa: CATSKDRLNTEAFF
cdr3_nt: TGTGCCACCAGCAAGGACAGGCTGAACACTGAAGCTTTCTTT

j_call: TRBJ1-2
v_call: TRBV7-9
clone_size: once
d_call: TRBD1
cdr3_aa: CASSPRTGGGYTF
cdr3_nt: TGTGCCAGCAGCCCCCGGACAGGCGGGGGCTACACCTTC

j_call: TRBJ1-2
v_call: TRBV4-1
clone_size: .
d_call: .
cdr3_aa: CASNHPPGISYGYTF
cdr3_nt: TGCGCCAGCAACCACCCACCGGGGATCTCGTATGGCTACACCTTC

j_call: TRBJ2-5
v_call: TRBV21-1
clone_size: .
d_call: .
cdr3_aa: CASNMRRAPRRETQYF
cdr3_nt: TGTGCCAGCAACATGCGCCGGGCCCCAAGGAGGGAGACCCAGTACTTC

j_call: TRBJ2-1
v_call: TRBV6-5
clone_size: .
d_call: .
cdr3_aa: CASKLALSYNEQFF
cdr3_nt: TGTGCCAGCAAACTAGCCCTCTCCTACAATGAGCAGTTCTTC

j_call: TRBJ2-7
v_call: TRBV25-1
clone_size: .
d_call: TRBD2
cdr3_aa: CASSGDLAGYEQYF
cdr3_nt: TGTGCCAGCAGCGGGGACCTAGCGGGCTACGAGCAGTACTTC